The 16 T cell receptor beta chains reported below all come from one sample, sequenced in a study of T cell responses to AZD1222 COVID-19 vaccine. Produced via immunoSEQ multiplex PCR; TCRdb's table is partial and in-frame only. The data hold 120,000 to 150,000 clones, with about 81% observed a single time. The starting material was peripheral blood, obtained on day 0 of MenACWY control vaccination. These receptors all stem from an adult in good health.

The chain uses TRBV7-9 and TRBJ2-3, with D perhaps TRBD2 (6 bases). The V gene lost 5 bases and the J gene lost 2 bases, with 23 bases spanning the gap. In germline, CDR1 is SEHNR, CDR2 FQNEAQ (reference sequence). The length of the CDR3 is 18 residues. The CDR3: CASSPRFPSPGVTDTQYF. The CDR3 DNA sequence: TGTGCCAGCAGCCCCCGATTTCCGTCCCCGGGGGTCACAGATACGCAGTATTTT.

This clone was observed at least ten times. The chain joins TRBV7-9 to TRBJ2-2; D not certain. Germline assignment: CDR1 SEHNR and CDR2 FQNEAQ (reference sequence). V lost 5 bases and J 0 bases, leaving 10 bases between the germline ends. The CDR3 has 15 residues. This chain's CDR3 is CASSAAPPNTGELFF. The CDR3 DNA is TGTGCCAGCAGCGCCGCACCTCCGAACACCGGGGAGCTGTTTTTT. Complete variable domain (other parts from reference TRBV7-9 and TRBJ2-2): DTGVSQNPRHKITKRGQNVTFRCDPISEHNRLYWYRQTLGQGPEFLTYFQNEAQLEKSRLLSDRFSAERPKGSFSTLEIQRTEQGDSAMYLCASSAAPPNTGELFFGEGSRLTVL.

The rearrangement uses TRBV19 and TRBJ1-4; 10 bases are shared with TRBD1. The CDR3 contains 13 residues. From germline, CDR1 is LNHDA and CDR2 SQIVND (reference sequence). J lost 6 bases, V lost 8 bases, and 3 bases had no gene match. The CDR3 region is CASSDRGDEKLFF. CDR3 DNA: TGTGCCAGTTCGGACAGGGGGGATGAAAAACTGTTTTTT. Drawing the rest from reference TRBV19 and TRBJ1-4, the complete variable domain is DGGITQSPKYLFRKEGQNVTLSCEQNLNHDAMYWYRQDPGQGLRLIYYSQIVNDFQKGDIAEGYSVSREKKESFPLTVTSAQKNPTAFYLCASSDRGDEKLFFGSGTQLSVL.

The chain recombines TRBV27 with TRBJ1-1; possible D gene TRBD1, 5 bases. Trimming took 7 bases from V and 1 from J, leaving 19 bases between them. Germline V gives CDR1 MNHEY, CDR2 SMNVEV (reference sequence). The CDR3 spans 16 residues. CDR3 nucleotide sequence: TGTGCCAGCAACCCTTGGGGCACTTCCTCGAACACTGAAGCTTTCTTT. Translated, it gives CASNPWGTSSNTEAFF.

There are a few counts of this clone. The genes are TRBV7-2 and TRBJ1-2; tentative D call: TRBD1 (6 bases). The V end was cut by 1 base, the J end by 0 bases, with 12 bases between. CDR3 length: 16 amino acids. Germline V gives CDR1 SGHTA, CDR2 FQGNSA. CDR3 in DNA: TGTGCCAGCAGCTTAGGTCCCGGGGGCGCTAACTATGGCTACACCTTC. Translating gives CASSLGPGGANYGYTF.

This clone was counted a few times. The chain joins TRBV20-1 to TRBJ2-1; D is unclear. The CDR3 has 11 residues. Germline lookup yields CDR1 DFQATT and CDR2 SNEGSKA (reference sequence). V was clipped by 0 bases and J by 9 bases, with 6 bases between them. The CDR3 DNA reads as TGCAGTGCTAGAGATCATAGTGAGCAGTTCTTC. It yields the protein CSARDHSEQFF.

V and J are TRBV5-1 and TRBJ1-1; no clear D gene. Germline V CDR1 and CDR2: SGHRS, YFSETQ. The CDR3 is 14 amino acids. Trimming took off 1 base at V and 1 base at J, with 8 bases between the two ends. The CDR3 DNA follows: TGCGCCAGCAGCTTGAATCTGGAGAACACTGAAGCTTTCTTT. It encodes CASSLNLENTEAFF.

V is TRBV9 and J is TRBJ1-1, with D maybe TRBD1 (5 bases). V lost 4 bases and J 7 bases, leaving 23 bases between the germline ends. In germline, CDR1 is SGDLS, CDR2 YYNGEE. The CDR3 is made up of 16 amino acids. The CDR3 protein is CASSPPAGTTHCEAFF. As DNA, the CDR3 is TGTGCCAGCAGCCCCCCGGCAGGGACTACACACTGTGAAGCTTTCTTT.

This clone has only a few counts. V is TRBV24-1 and J is TRBJ1-1; 8 nucleotides agree with TRBD1. This CDR3 spans 13 amino acids. V trimming: 4 bases; J trimming: 10 bases; junction bases outside the gene matches: 7. CDR1 and CDR2 from the germline V gene are KGHDR and SFDVKD. The CDR3 DNA reads as TGTGCCACCAGTGAACCCACAGGGGGGCCAGCTTTCTTT. Translated, it gives CATSEPTGGPAFF.

This chain links TRBV9 with TRBJ1-1; maybe TRBD1 (6 bases). Trimming took off 4 bases at V and 6 bases at J, with 19 bases between the two ends. This CDR3 has 15 amino acids. Germline CDR1 and CDR2: SGDLS and YYNGEE. The CDR3 is CASSPPGGVRSEAFF. DNA of the CDR3: TGTGCCAGCAGCCCGCCGGGGGGCGTCAGGTCTGAAGCTTTCTTT.

The CDR3 DNA sequence: TGTGCCAGCAGTATGCAAGACCAGGGTCCAGATACGCAGTATTTT. Encoded protein: CASSMQDQGPDTQYF. This chain connects TRBV6-5 to TRBJ2-3; tentative D call: TRBD1 (5 bases). V gave up 5 bases and J gave up 4 bases, with 16 bases separating them. The CDR3 contains 15 residues. Germline V CDR1 and CDR2: MNHEY, SVGAGI.

To note about this clone: Its ends do not fully match the called genes, so a read error is possible. The chain carries TRBV7-9 and TRBJ2-3, with TRBD2 matching over 8 bases. CDR1 is SEHNR, CDR2 FQNEAQ, per germline (reference sequence). The CDR3 spans 15 residues. Here the CDR3 reads CASSLASGPQDTQYF. CDR3 in DNA: TGTGCCAGCAGCCTAGCTAGCGGGCCCCAGGATACGCAGTATTTT.

This clone was recorded once. The chain has TRBV18 and TRBJ1-5; 7 bases are a match to TRBD1. The V segment lost 3 bases and the J segment 5 bases; nucleotides outside the gene matches: 1. Germline V gene sequence: CDR1 KGHSH, CDR2 LQKENI. The CDR3 loop spans 13 amino acids. The CDR3 sequence is CASSPGQYQPQHF. The CDR3 DNA follows: TGTGCCAGCTCACCGGGACAGTATCAGCCCCAGCATTTT.

The chain combines TRBV5-1 with TRBJ1-3; 7 bases line up with TRBD1. The CDR3 is 14 amino acids. The germline V gene encodes CDR1 SGHRS and CDR2 YFSETQ. J gave up 2 bases and V 5 bases, and 4 bases lay outside the gene matches. The CDR3 loop is CASRRQGAGNTIYF. As DNA, the CDR3 is TGCGCCAGCAGGCGACAGGGTGCTGGAAACACCATATATTTT.

This clone was counted a few times. The chain combines TRBV5-8 with TRBJ1-1, with D maybe TRBD1 (6 bases). CDR3 length: 15 residues. Trimming pared 2 bases from V and 3 bases from J, leaving 14 bases between. Germline V gene data show CDR1 as SGHTS and CDR2 as YDEGEE. This CDR3 reads CASSFSQGMDTEAFF. Written as DNA, the CDR3 is TGTGCCAGCAGCTTCTCGCAGGGGATGGACACTGAAGCTTTCTTT.

CDR3 protein: CASSPTSGASGNTIYF. In DNA, the CDR3 is TGTGCCAGTAGTCCCACTTCGGGAGCCTCTGGAAACACCATATATTTT. The rearrangement joins TRBV19 to TRBJ1-3; no clear D gene. Trimming cost V 5 bases and J 0 bases, with 14 bases left between them. Germline-derived CDR1 and CDR2 are LNHDA and SQIVND (reference sequence). The CDR3 covers 16 residues.